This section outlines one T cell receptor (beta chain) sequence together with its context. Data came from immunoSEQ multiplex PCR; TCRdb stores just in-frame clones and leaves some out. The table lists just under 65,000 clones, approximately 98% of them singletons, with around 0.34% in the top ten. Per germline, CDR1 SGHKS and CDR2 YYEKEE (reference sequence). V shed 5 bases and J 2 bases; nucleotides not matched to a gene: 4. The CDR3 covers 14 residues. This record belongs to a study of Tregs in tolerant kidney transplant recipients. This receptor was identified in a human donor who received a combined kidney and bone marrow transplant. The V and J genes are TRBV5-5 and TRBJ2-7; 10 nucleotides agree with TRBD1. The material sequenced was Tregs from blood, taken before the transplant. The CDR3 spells CASRHGTGAYEQYF. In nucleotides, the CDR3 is TGTGCCAGCAGGCACGGGACAGGGGCCTACGAGCAGTACTTC.